The 19 T cell receptor beta chains reported below all come from one sample, sequenced in a study of T cell responses to AZD1222 COVID-19 vaccine. The table came from immunoSEQ multiplex PCR; TCRdb's copy has only in-frame clones and leaves some out. Among about 70,000 clones listed, 70% to 90% were seen once. The sequencing here drew on peripheral blood, taken 28 days after the second dose of the MenACWY control vaccine. These receptors were collected from an adult who received the MenACWY meningococcal vaccine as a control.

CDR3 in DNA: TGTGCCAGCAGCTTAGGGGCCCTCATGAACACTGAAGCTTTCTTT. Translating gives CASSLGALMNTEAFF. The chain couples TRBV11-2 to TRBJ1-1; D remains ambiguous. The V end lost 1 base, the J end lost 0 bases, and 9 bases lay between the germline ends. CDR3 length: 15 residues. Germline CDR1 reads SGHAT; CDR2 reads FQNNGV.

The chain is built from TRBV6-5 and TRBJ2-5, with TRBD2 identical over 8 bases. The CDR3 extends over 14 amino acids. CDR1 MNHEY and CDR2 SVGAGI come from the germline V gene. With 5 bases clipped from V and 4 bases from J, the junction kept 6 bases outside the gene matches. The CDR3 bases are TGTGCCAGCAGTAACCCGGGGGGGAGAGAGACCCAGTACTTC. Translation: CASSNPGGRETQYF.

This chain uses TRBV9 with TRBJ2-3; D may be TRBD1 or TRBD2 (5 bases each). The CDR3 spans 17 residues. V gave up 3 bases and J gave up 7 bases, with 24 bases separating them. CDR1 and CDR2 from the germline V gene are SGDLS and YYNGEE. The CDR3 nucleotides read TGTGCCAGCAGCGAGCTGATTTGGGACGAGGCCAAGAATACGCAGTATTTT. Translation: CASSELIWDEAKNTQYF.

This chain joins TRBV6-2 or TRBV6-3 and TRBJ2-7; TRBD2 aligns across 12 bases. The CDR3 sequence is 15 residues long. Trimming took 2 bases from V and 8 from J; bases not matched to a gene: 7. Per the germline V gene, CDR1 is MNHEY and CDR2 is SVGEGT. The CDR3, as DNA: TGTGCCAGCAGTTACGGGTCTAGCGGGAGGGCCCAGCAGTACTTC. Translating gives CASSYGSSGRAQQYF.

This chain joins TRBV28 and TRBJ1-5; D uncertain. Germline CDR1 reads MDHEN; CDR2 reads SYDVKM. This CDR3 is built from 19 residues. V was pared by 4 bases and J by 5 bases, with 27 bases between. DNA for the CDR3: TGTGCCAGCAGTTCATTCCCGGCGGGGTCAATTGGGTACTATCAGCCCCAGCATTTT. It yields the protein CASSSFPAGSIGYYQPQHF.

The chain has TRBV7-2 and TRBJ2-5; perhaps TRBD2 as D (6 bases). The CDR3 is made up of 14 amino acids. V was pared by 4 bases and J by 1 base, with 10 bases between. Germline V CDR1 and CDR2: SGHTA, FQGNSA. The CDR3 bases are TGTGCCAGCAGCTCCGGACTAACCCAAGAGACCCAGTACTTC. Translation gives CASSSGLTQETQYF.

This chain joins TRBV6-5 and TRBJ1-1, with D tentatively TRBD1 (6 bases). The CDR3 runs to 14 residues. The V gene's germline CDR1 is MNHEY and CDR2 SVGAGI. V lost 6 bases and J lost 1, with 12 bases in between. The CDR3 spells CASSRRGENTEAFF. In DNA form, the CDR3 reads TGTGCCAGCAGCCGAAGGGGGGAGAACACTGAAGCTTTCTTT.

The J gene is TRBJ2-5, the V gene TRBV5-8, with 13 nucleotides matching TRBD2. J was trimmed by 5 bases and V by 4 bases; bases with no gene match: 11. The CDR3 is 17 residues long. Germline assignment: CDR1 SGHTS and CDR2 YDEGEE. The CDR3 loop reads CASSPGLAGISGETQYF. The CDR3 bases are TGTGCCAGCAGCCCGGGACTAGCGGGAATCTCCGGGGAGACCCAGTACTTC. Filled out from reference TRBV5-8 and TRBJ2-5, the complete variable domain reads EAGVTQSPTHLIKTRGQQATLRCSPISGHTSVYWYQQALGLGLQFLLWYDEGEERNRGNFPPRFSGRQFPNYSSELNVNALELEDSALYLCASSPGLAGISGETQYFGPGTRLLVL.

The chain combines TRBV3-1 (or the pseudogene TRBV3-2) with TRBJ1-2; D is unresolved. Per germline, CDR1 LGHDT and CDR2 YNNKEL (reference sequence). V lost 5 bases and J lost 1, with 8 bases in between. This CDR3 has 13 amino acids. For the CDR3, the DNA is TGTGCCAGCAGCGCACAGCTTAACTATGGCTACACCTTC. This encodes CASSAQLNYGYTF.

The chain uses TRBV9 and TRBJ2-5, with D perhaps being TRBD1 or TRBD2 (5 bases each). V lost 3 bases and J lost 5, with 17 bases in between. The CDR3 is made up of 15 amino acids. In germline, CDR1 is SGDLS, CDR2 YYNGEE. CDR3 coding DNA: TGTGCCAGCAGCGCCGACCCACATGGGACGGAGACCCAGTACTTC. This gives the protein CASSADPHGTETQYF.

The gene calls are TRBV7-8 and TRBJ2-5, with 8 bases aligning to TRBD2. The germline gives CDR1 SGHVS, CDR2 FQNEAQ. The CDR3 contains 14 residues. The ends lost 2 bases at V and 1 base at J; junction bases unmatched: 0. CDR3 sequence: CASSLSGSQETQYF. CDR3 coding DNA: TGTGCCAGCAGCTTAAGCGGGAGCCAAGAGACCCAGTACTTC.

The chain joins TRBV4-1 to TRBJ2-3, with 13 bases aligning to TRBD2. J lost 3 bases, V lost 6 bases, and 3 bases had no gene match. This CDR3 has 15 residues. Germline V gives CDR1 MGHRA, CDR2 YSYEKL. CDR3 DNA: TGCGCCAGCAGACTGACTAGCGGGAGGACAGATACGCAGTATTTT. Translated: CASRLTSGRTDTQYF.

This rearrangement joins TRBV19 to TRBJ1-5; tentative D call: TRBD1 (6 bases). The CDR3 extends over 14 amino acids. CDR1 and CDR2 (germline): LNHDA, SQIVND (reference sequence). Between the trimmed V and J ends, which lost 4 bases and 3 bases, there was a span of 10 bases. The CDR3 DNA follows: TGTGCCAGTAGTAGCCGACAGGTCAATCAGCCCCAGCATTTT. Amino acids: CASSSRQVNQPQHF.

The V and J genes are TRBV5-1 and TRBJ1-1, with no clear D. Trimming removed 3 bases from V and 1 base from J, with 7 bases in between. CDR3 length: 13 amino acids. The germline gives CDR1 SGHRS, CDR2 YFSETQ. The CDR3 DNA reads as TGCGCCAGCAGCTACGGTGGGAACACTGAAGCTTTCTTT. This sequence encodes CASSYGGNTEAFF. Together with reference TRBV5-1 and TRBJ1-1, the CDR3 gives the full variable domain: KAGVTQTPRYLIKTRGQQVTLSCSPISGHRSVSWYQQTPGQGLQFLFEYFSETQRNKGNFPGRFSGRQFSNSRSEMNVSTLELGDSALYLCASSYGGNTEAFFGQGTRLTVV.

The chain uses TRBV7-2 and TRBJ2-5, with D unclear. V gave up 6 bases and J gave up 3 bases, with 11 bases separating them. CDR1 SGHTA and CDR2 FQGNSA come from the germline V gene. The CDR3 sequence is 13 residues long. The CDR3 sequence is CASRPPSKETQYF. As DNA, the CDR3 is TGTGCCAGCAGGCCTCCTAGTAAAGAGACCCAGTACTTC. Variable domain in full (rest from reference TRBV7-2 and TRBJ2-5): GAGVSQSPSNKVTEKGKDVELRCDPISGHTALYWYRQSLGQGLEFLIYFQGNSAPDKSGLPSDRFSAERTGGSVSTLTIQRTQQEDSAVYLCASRPPSKETQYFGPGTRLLVL.

V gene TRBV28 combines with J gene TRBJ1-1, with 7 bases that match TRBD1. The J segment lost 6 bases and the V segment lost 10 bases, leaving 23 bases of the junction unmatched. The CDR3 totals 17 residues. Germline CDR1 MDHEN, CDR2 SYDVKM. The CDR3 nucleotides read TGTGCCATCACCACCCCCCTGCCCCAGACAGGGAGGCCTGAAGCTTTCTTT. It translates to CAITTPLPQTGRPEAFF.

The chain joins TRBV5-1 to TRBJ2-7, with TRBD1 matching over 10 bases. There are 16 residues in the CDR3. Germline CDR1 is SGHRS and CDR2 is YFSETQ. J was trimmed by 0 bases and V by 1 base; bases with no gene match: 4. CDR3 bases: TGCGCCAGCAGCTTGACGGGGGACAGGGGCTCCTACGAGCAGTACTTC. Translation: CASSLTGDRGSYEQYF.

The chain joins TRBV30 to TRBJ1-5; maybe TRBD1 (5 bases). The ends were cut back, 2 bases at V and 5 bases at J, with 13 bases in the middle. Germline V gene lookup returns CDR1 GTSNPN and CDR2 SVGIG (reference sequence). The CDR3 sequence is 14 residues long. CDR3 sequence reads: CAWSPGLIDQPQHF. The CDR3 nucleotides read TGTGCCTGGAGTCCGGGACTGATCGATCAGCCCCAGCATTTT.

This clone is a singleton in its sample. The chain combines TRBV7-9 with TRBJ1-2, with TRBD1 as a possible D gene (5 bases). The length of the CDR3 is 14 residues. Germline lookup yields CDR1 SEHNR and CDR2 FQNEAQ (reference sequence). Trimming took 1 base from V and 8 from J, leaving 14 bases between them. The CDR3 reads CASSLDLYGDGYTF. The CDR3 DNA sequence: TGTGCCAGCAGCTTAGATCTATATGGGGACGGCTACACCTTC.